The text below deals with one TCR beta chain. No antigen is known for it. This sample was taken from a study of shared clonotypes between healthy human individuals. Overall study findings and caveats: Only blood was sampled, and tissue TCR repertoires likely differ from blood ones.

Sequenced by immunoSEQ multiplex PCR; TCRdb stores in-frame clones only, minus some. The sample has roughly 2.5 million clones; just over 90% are singletons. The CDR3 runs to 14 residues. Germline V gives CDR1 WSHSY, CDR2 SAAADI. V shed 7 bases, J shed 0 bases, and the junction held 5 bases outside the gene matches. Sequencing input: naive CD4+ T cells sorted from blood. Sample subset: CD45RA+ positively selected. The rearrangement links TRBV10-2 to TRBJ2-5; 7 bases line up with TRBD2. This receptor was obtained from a man aged 18-30 years in good health. Here the CDR3 reads CASKMSGNQETQYF. The CDR3 DNA reads TGCGCCAGCAAGATGAGCGGGAACCAAGAGACCCAGTACTTC.